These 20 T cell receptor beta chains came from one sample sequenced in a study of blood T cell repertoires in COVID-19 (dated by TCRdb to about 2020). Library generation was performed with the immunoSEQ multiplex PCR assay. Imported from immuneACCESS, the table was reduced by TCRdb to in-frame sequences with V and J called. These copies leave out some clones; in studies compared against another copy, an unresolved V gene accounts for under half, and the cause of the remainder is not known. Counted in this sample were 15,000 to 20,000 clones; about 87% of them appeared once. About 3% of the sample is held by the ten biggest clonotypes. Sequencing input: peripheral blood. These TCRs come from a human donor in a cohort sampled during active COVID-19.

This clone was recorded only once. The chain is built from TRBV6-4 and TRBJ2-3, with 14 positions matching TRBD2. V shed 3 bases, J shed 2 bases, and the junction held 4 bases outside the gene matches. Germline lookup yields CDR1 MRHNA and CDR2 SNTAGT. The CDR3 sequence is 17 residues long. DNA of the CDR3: TGTGCCAGCAGTGATGGACTAGCGGGAGGCATCACAGATACGCAGTATTTT. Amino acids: CASSDGLAGGITDTQYF.

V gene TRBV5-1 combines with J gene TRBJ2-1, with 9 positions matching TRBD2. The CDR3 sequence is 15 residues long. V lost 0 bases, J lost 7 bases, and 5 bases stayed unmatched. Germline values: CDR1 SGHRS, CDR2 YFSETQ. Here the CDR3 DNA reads TGCGCCAGCAGCTTGGATAGCGGGAGAAGGAATGAGCAGTTCTTC. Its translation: CASSLDSGRRNEQFF.

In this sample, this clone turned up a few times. The CDR3 sequence: CASTYLRGTKVNYGYTF. The DNA of the CDR3 is TGTGCCAGCACTTATTTGCGTGGGACAAAAGTTAACTATGGCTACACCTTC. The J gene is TRBJ1-2, the V gene TRBV5-4, with D maybe TRBD1 (6 bases). Germline V CDR1 and CDR2: SGHNT, YYREEE (reference sequence). This CDR3 is built from 17 residues. The V end was cut by 6 bases, the J end by 1 base, with 22 bases between.

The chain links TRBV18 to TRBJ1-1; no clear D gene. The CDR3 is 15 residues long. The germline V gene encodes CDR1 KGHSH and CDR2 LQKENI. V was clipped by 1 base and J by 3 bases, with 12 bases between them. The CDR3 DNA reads TGTGCCAGCTCACCACTTTCCGTTCCCGACACTGAAGCTTTCTTT. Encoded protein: CASSPLSVPDTEAFF.

The CDR3 DNA reads TGTGCCACTCGCCGAGGGACAACAACTAATGAAAAACTGTTTTTT. Translating it yields CATRRGTTTNEKLFF. The chain joins TRBV18 to TRBJ1-4; TRBD1 is a possible D gene (6 bases). Trimming stripped 10 bases from V and 0 bases from J, with 15 bases between. CDR3 length: 15 residues. Germline V CDR1 and CDR2: KGHSH, LQKENI.

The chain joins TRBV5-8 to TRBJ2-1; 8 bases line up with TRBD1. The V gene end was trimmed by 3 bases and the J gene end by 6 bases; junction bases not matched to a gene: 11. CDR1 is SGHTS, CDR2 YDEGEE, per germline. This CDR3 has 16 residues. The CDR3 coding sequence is TGTGCCAGCAGCTCCCCTTGGACAGGGATAGCCAATGAGCAGTTCTTC. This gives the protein CASSSPWTGIANEQFF.

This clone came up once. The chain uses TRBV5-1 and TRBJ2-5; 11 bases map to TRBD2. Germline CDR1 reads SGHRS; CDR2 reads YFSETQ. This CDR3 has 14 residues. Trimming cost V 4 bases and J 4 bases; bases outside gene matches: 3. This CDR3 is CASSPGLAGETQYF. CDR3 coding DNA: TGCGCCAGCAGCCCAGGACTAGCGGGAGAGACCCAGTACTTC.

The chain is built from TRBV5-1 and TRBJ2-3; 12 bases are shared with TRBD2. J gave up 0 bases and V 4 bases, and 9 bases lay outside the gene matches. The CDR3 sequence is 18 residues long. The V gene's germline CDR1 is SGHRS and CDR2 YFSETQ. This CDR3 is CASSPLPTSGRSTDTQYF. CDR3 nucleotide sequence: TGCGCCAGCAGCCCGCTCCCCACTAGCGGGAGGAGCACAGATACGCAGTATTTT.

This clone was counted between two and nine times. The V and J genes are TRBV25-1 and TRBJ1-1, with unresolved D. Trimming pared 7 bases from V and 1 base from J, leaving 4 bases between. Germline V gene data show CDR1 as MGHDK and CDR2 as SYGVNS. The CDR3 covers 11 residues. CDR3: CASTRNTEAFF. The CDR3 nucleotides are TGTGCCAGCACTCGGAACACTGAAGCTTTCTTT.

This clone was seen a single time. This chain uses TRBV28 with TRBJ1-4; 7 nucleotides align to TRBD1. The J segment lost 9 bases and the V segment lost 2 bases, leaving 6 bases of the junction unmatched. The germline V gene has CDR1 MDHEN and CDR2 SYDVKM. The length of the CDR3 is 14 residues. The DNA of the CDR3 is TGTGCCAGCAGTTTACAGGGGGTCGGTAAAAAACTGTTTTTT. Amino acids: CASSLQGVGKKLFF.

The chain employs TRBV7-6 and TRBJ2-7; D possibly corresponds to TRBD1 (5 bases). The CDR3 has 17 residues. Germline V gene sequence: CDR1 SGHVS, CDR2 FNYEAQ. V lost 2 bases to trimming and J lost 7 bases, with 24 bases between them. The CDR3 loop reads CASSLPETRAGPGEQYF. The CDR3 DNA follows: TGTGCCAGCAGCTTACCCGAGACCCGGGCAGGGCCAGGGGAGCAGTACTTC. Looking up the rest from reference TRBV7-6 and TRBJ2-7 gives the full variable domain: GAGVSQSPRYKVTKRGQDVALRCDPISGHVSLYWYRQALGQGPEFLTYFNYEAQQDKSGLPNDRFSAERPEGSISTLTIQRTEQRDSAMYRCASSLPETRAGPGEQYFGPGTRLTVT.

For the CDR3, the DNA is TGTGCCACCAGTGATTCGTACAATGAGCAGTTCTTC. The encoded protein is CATSDSYNEQFF. V is TRBV24-1 and J is TRBJ2-1; no definite D call. Trimming pared 2 bases from V and 4 bases from J, leaving 2 bases between. Germline V lookup: CDR1 KGHDR, CDR2 SFDVKD. The CDR3 consists of 12 residues.

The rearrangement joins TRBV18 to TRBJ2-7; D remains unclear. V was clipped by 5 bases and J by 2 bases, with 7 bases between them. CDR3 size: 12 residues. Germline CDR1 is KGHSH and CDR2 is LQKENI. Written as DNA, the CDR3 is TGTGCCAGCTCAGCAAGCGCCTACGAGCAGTACTTC. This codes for CASSASAYEQYF. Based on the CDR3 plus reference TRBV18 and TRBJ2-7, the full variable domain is NAGVMQNPRHLVRRRGQEARLRCSPMKGHSHVYWYRQLPEEGLKFMVYLQKENIIDESGMPKERFSAEFPKEGPSILRIQQVVRGDSAAYFCASSASAYEQYFGPGTRLTVT.

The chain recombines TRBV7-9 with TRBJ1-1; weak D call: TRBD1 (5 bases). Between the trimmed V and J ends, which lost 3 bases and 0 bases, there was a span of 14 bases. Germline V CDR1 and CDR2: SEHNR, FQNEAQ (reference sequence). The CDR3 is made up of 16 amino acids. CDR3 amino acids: CASSFGGLAVNTEAFF. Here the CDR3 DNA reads TGTGCCAGCAGCTTTGGGGGGTTGGCGGTGAACACTGAAGCTTTCTTT.

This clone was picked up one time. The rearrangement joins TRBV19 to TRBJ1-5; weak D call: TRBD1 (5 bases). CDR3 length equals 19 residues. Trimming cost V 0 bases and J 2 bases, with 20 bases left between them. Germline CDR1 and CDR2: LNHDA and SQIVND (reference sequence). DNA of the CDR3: TGTGCCAGTAGTATAGAGGAGGGGTTGTCTCAGAATCGCAATCAGCCCCAGCATTTT. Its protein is CASSIEEGLSQNRNQPQHF.

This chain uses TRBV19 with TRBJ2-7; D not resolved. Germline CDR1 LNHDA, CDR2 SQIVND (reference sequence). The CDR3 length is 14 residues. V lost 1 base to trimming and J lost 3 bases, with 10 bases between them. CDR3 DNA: TGTGCCAGTAGTATAGGGGCCTCCGTCTACGAGCAGTACTTC. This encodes CASSIGASVYEQYF.

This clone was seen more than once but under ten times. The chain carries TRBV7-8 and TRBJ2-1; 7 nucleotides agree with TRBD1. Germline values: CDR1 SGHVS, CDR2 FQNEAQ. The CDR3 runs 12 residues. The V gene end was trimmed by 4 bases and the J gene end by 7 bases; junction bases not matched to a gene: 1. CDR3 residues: CASSSTGNEQFF. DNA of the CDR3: TGTGCCAGCAGCTCGACAGGGAATGAGCAGTTCTTC.

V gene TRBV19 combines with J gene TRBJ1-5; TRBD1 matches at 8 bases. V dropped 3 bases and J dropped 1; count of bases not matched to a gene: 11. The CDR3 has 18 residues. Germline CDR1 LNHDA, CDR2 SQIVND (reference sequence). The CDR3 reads CASSIVGQGTRSNQPQHF. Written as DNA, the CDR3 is TGTGCCAGTAGTATTGTTGGACAGGGCACTAGGAGCAATCAGCCCCAGCATTTT.

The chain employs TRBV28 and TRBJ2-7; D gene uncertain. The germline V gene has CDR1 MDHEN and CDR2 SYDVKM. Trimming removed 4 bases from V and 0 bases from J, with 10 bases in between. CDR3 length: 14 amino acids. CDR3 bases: TGTGCCAGCAGTTCTAGTAAGAGCTCCTACGAGCAGTACTTC. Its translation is CASSSSKSSYEQYF.

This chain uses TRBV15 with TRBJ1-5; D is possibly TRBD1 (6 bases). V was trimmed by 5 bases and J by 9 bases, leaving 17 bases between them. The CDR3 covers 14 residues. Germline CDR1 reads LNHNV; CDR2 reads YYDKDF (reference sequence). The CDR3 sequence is CATSWDIEGRPQHF. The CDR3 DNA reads TGTGCCACCAGCTGGGACATCGAAGGTCGGCCCCAGCATTTT. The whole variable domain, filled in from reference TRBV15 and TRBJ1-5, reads DAMVIQNPRYQVTQFGKPVTLSCSQTLNHNVMYWYQQKSSQAPKLLFHYYDKDFNNEADTPDNFQSRRPNTSFCFLDIRSPGLGDTAMYLCATSWDIEGRPQHFGDGTRLSIL.